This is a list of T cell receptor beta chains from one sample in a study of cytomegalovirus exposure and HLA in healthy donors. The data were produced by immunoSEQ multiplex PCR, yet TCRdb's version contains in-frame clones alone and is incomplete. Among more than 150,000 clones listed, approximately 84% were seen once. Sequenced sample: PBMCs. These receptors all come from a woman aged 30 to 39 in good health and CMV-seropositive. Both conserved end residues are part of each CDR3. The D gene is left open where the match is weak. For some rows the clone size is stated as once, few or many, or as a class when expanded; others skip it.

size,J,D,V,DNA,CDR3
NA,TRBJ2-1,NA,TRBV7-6,TGTGCCAGCTCCTCCTCTCTAGGGGCGAATGAGCAGTTCTTC,CASSSSLGANEQFF
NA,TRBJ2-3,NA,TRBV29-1,TGCAGCGTTGAGGGTTTGACAGAGTTCACAGATACGCAGTATTTT,CSVEGLTEFTDTQYF
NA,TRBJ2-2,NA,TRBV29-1,TGCAGCGTTGTAATGCCGACGGCAGGCACCGGGGAGCTGTTTTTT,CSVVMPTAGTGELFF
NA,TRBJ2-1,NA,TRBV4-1,TGCGCCAGCAGCCAAGACCCCGCGGAGCAGTTCTTC,CASSQDPAEQFF
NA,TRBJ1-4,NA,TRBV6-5,TGTGCCAGCAGCTCCGGGACACGGACTAATGAAAAACTGTTTTTT,CASSSGTRTNEKLFF
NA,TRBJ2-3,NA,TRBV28,TGTGCCAGCAGTCCCCAGGGGAGCGGCACAGATACGCAGTATTTT,CASSPQGSGTDTQYF
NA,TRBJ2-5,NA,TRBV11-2,TGTGCCAGCAGCTTTTTTACAGAAGAGACCCAGTACTTC,CASSFFTEETQYF
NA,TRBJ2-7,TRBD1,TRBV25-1,TGTGCCAGCTCAACAGGGGCCTACGAGCAGTACTTC,CASSTGAYEQYF
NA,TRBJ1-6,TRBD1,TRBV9,TGTGCCAGCAGCCCCGGGACAGATTCACCCCTCCACTTT,CASSPGTDSPLHF
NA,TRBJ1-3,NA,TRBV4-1,TGCGCCAGCAGCCAAGAGGATCGAGGGGGTGCAGACTCTGGAAACACCATATATTTT,CASSQEDRGGADSGNTIYF
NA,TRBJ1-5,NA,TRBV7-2,TGTGCCAGCAGCTTAGAAGTCAGTTGGAGCAATCAGCCCCAGCATTTT,CASSLEVSWSNQPQHF
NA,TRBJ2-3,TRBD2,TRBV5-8,TGTGCCAGCAGCTTAGACGTGGCGGGGGGCACAGATACGCAGTATTTT,CASSLDVAGGTDTQYF
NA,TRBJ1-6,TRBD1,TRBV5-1,TGCGCCAGCAGTAACGACAGGGGGCAAGGTTCACCCCTCCACTTT,CASSNDRGQGSPLHF
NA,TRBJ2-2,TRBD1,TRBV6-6,TGTGCCAGCAGTTACTGGGACAGGGTGACCGGGGAGCTGTTTTTT,CASSYWDRVTGELFF
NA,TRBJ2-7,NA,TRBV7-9,TGTTCCAGCAGCTTAGAAGCGTGGGAGCAGTACTTC,CSSSLEAWEQYF
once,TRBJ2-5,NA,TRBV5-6,TGTGCCAGCAGCGTCAGGGGCCTAGCGGCCCAGTACTTC,CASSVRGLAAQYF
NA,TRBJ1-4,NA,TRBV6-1,TGTGCCAGCAGTGAAGTAGGGGGAACTAATGAAAAACTGTTTTTT,CASSEVGGTNEKLFF
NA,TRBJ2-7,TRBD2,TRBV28,TGTGCCAGCAGTTTACTAGCGGGAGGGCTGCACGTCGAGCAGTACTTC,CASSLLAGGLHVEQYF
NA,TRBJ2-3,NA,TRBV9,TGTGCCAGCAGCGTAGTCGCGGATACGCAGTATTTT,CASSVVADTQYF
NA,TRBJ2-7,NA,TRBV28,TGTGCCAGCAGTCTCCGGGAGTCCTACGAGCAGTACTTC,CASSLRESYEQYF
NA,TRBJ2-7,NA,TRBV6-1,TGTGCCAGCTCCCCTCTTCCTCAAACTACCTACGAGCAGTACTTC,CASSPLPQTTYEQYF
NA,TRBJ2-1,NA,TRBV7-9,TGTGCCAGCAGCTTCGGGGGTGGCTCCTACAATGAGCAGTTCTTC,CASSFGGGSYNEQFF